A single sample gave rise to the 7 T cell receptor beta chains below, sequenced in a study of CD8 T cells in Susac syndrome. Random hexamers were used to reverse transcribe an amount of roughly 0.45 to 1 ug RNA. One entry per CDR3 protein, called by TCRdb with MiXCR from the immunoSEQ multiplex PCR reads. The table includes a few hundred thousand distinct CDR3 sequences, around 90% detected once. Sequenced material: CD4+ T cells from PBMCs. These receptors came from a human donor with multiple sclerosis.

This clonotype has more than one count but fewer than ten. V and J are TRBV29-1 and TRBJ2-3, with a possible D match to TRBD2 (6 bases). V was clipped by 8 bases and J by 2 bases, with 14 bases between them. The CDR3 contains 13 residues. Germline CDR1 SQVTM, CDR2 ANQGSEA. The CDR3 nucleotides read TGCAGCCTGGGACTGGCGGACACAGATACGCAGTATTTT. Its translation: CSLGLADTDTQYF.

The chain is built from TRBV2 and TRBJ2-3; D gene uncertain. Between the trimmed V and J ends, which lost 6 bases and 6 bases, there was a span of 13 bases. Germline values: CDR1 SNHLY, CDR2 FYNNEI. The CDR3 has 13 residues. The DNA for the CDR3 is TGTGCCAGCAGGGTGGGGATCGGGGATACGCAGTATTTT. Translated: CASRVGIGDTQYF. Combining the CDR3 with reference TRBV2 and TRBJ2-3 gives the whole variable domain EPEVTQTPSHQVTQMGQEVILRCVPISNHLYFYWYRQILGQKVEFLVSFYNNEISEKSEIFDDQFSVERPDGSNFTLKIRSTKLEDSAMYFCASRVGIGDTQYFGPGTRLTVL.

The chain links TRBV3-1 to TRBJ2-1; D is uncertain. V lost 6 bases, J lost 6 bases, and 6 bases lay in between. The CDR3 runs 11 residues. Germline V gene data show CDR1 as LGHDT and CDR2 as YNNKEL (reference sequence). The DNA of the CDR3 is TGTGCCAGCAGTCGTCTCAATGAGCAGTTCTTC. It encodes CASSRLNEQFF.

The CDR3 protein is CASSRRGGTNEKLFF. CDR3 DNA: TGTGCCAGCAGCCGGAGGGGGGGAACTAATGAAAAACTGTTTTTT. The V gene is TRBV4-2, the J gene TRBJ1-4; TRBD1 is a possible D gene (6 bases). There are 15 residues in the CDR3. Germline assignment: CDR1 LGHNA and CDR2 YNFKEQ. V lost 4 bases, J lost 1 base, and 10 bases lay in between.

The CDR3: CASSVGDTGELFF. CDR3 bases: TGTGCCAGCAGTGTGGGTGACACCGGGGAGCTGTTTTTT. V gene TRBV6-4 combines with J gene TRBJ2-2; D gene ambiguous. CDR1 MRHNA and CDR2 SNTAGT come from the germline V gene. Trimming cost V 4 bases and J 3 bases, with 6 bases left between them. This CDR3 contains 13 residues.

This clonotype turned up a few times. This chain joins TRBV6-1 and TRBJ2-2, with D perhaps TRBD1 (6 bases). The CDR3 runs to 14 residues. From germline, CDR1 is MNHNS and CDR2 SASEGT. The germline V and J ends were trimmed by 7 bases and 1 base, with 10 bases remaining between them. CDR3 coding DNA: TGTGCCAGCACCAAACAGGGGAACACCGGGGAGCTGTTTTTT. Translation gives CASTKQGNTGELFF.

The V call is TRBV12-3 or TRBV12-4, the J call TRBJ1-2, with D unresolved. CDR3 length: 13 residues. V lost 1 base and J 4 bases, leaving 7 bases between the germline ends. Here the CDR3 DNA reads TGTGCCAGCAGTTTAGTAACTGGCTATGGCTACACCTTC. Residues: CASSLVTGYGYTF.